Below are 21 T cell receptor beta chains sequenced from a single sample in a study of response to subunit inactivated influenza vaccine. TCRdb processed the RT-PCR reads anew with MiXCR; each CDR3 protein has one entry. The top ten hold under 2.5% of the sample, which has roughly 500,000 distinct CDR3 sequences, roughly 23% seen once. Sequenced here: CD4+ T cells sorted from PBMCs, sampled approximately 5 days after vaccination. These receptors were obtained from a man aged 45-60 years who received an inactivated influenza vaccine.

This clonotype has ten or more counts. The CDR3 is CSATAGGETQYF. DNA of the CDR3: TGCAGCGCTACAGCGGGAGGAGAGACCCAGTACTTC. The chain couples TRBV29-1 to TRBJ2-5, with 9 nucleotides matching TRBD2. V was clipped by 7 bases and J by 4 bases; unmatched bases: 4. Germline values: CDR1 SQVTM, CDR2 ANQGSEA. The CDR3 has 12 residues. Complete variable domain (other parts from reference TRBV29-1 and TRBJ2-5): SAVISQKPSRDICQRGTSLTIQCQVDSQVTMMFWYRQQPGQSLTLIATANQGSEATYESGFVIDKFPISRPNLTFSTLTVSNMSPEDSSIYLCSATAGGETQYFGPGTRLLVL.

CDR3 protein: CASSYSSRSSYNEQFF. In DNA, the CDR3 is TGTGCCAGCAGTTACTCTTCCAGGAGCTCCTACAATGAGCAGTTCTTC. The chain links TRBV6-2 or TRBV6-3 to TRBJ2-1; D is ambiguous. V shed 0 bases and J shed 0 bases, with 9 bases lying between them. The CDR3 length is 16 residues. Germline assignment: CDR1 MNHEY and CDR2 SVGEGT.

The chain uses TRBV15 and TRBJ2-1; D gene unclear. The CDR3 is 16 residues long. CDR1 LNHNV and CDR2 YYDKDF come from the germline V gene (reference sequence). The V end lost 2 bases, the J end lost 8 bases, and 19 bases lay between the germline ends. As DNA, the CDR3 is TGTGCCACCAGCAGACCTGTAGGGATGACCCCCGATGAGCAGTTCTTC. Its translation: CATSRPVGMTPDEQFF.

This chain joins TRBV20-1 and TRBJ2-2; D might be TRBD2 (6 bases). Trimming left V 2 bases short and J 2 bases short, with 18 bases between. Germline CDR1 and CDR2: DFQATT and SNEGSKA (reference sequence). This CDR3 comprises 17 residues. CDR3 sequence (DNA): TGCAGTGCTAGAAGAGAAACGGGGGTGATAAACACCGGGGAGCTGTTTTTT. It is translated as CSARRETGVINTGELFF.

This clonotype turned up a few times. This chain connects TRBV20-1 to TRBJ2-1, with TRBD2 matching over 12 bases. The CDR3 length is 11 residues. The J segment lost 16 bases and the V segment lost 3 bases, leaving 4 bases of the junction unmatched. Germline lookup yields CDR1 DFQATT and CDR2 SNEGSKA (reference sequence). The CDR3 is CSASTTSGSFF. In DNA, the CDR3 is TGCAGTGCTAGTACGACTAGCGGGAGCTTCTTC.

Only a few counts were recorded for this clonotype. The V gene is TRBV6-1, the J gene TRBJ1-6; D is unresolved. The germline V gene has CDR1 MNHNS and CDR2 SASEGT. V lost 6 bases and J 3 bases, leaving 12 bases between the germline ends. The length of the CDR3 is 15 residues. The CDR3 coding sequence is TGTGCCAGCAGCCGACCCGGCCTCTATAATTCACCCCTCCACTTT. Translation gives CASSRPGLYNSPLHF.

The rearrangement uses TRBV7-8 and TRBJ2-2; D remains ambiguous. The CDR3 has 20 amino acids. The V gene lost 5 bases and the J gene lost 0 bases, with 25 bases spanning the gap. Germline V CDR1 and CDR2: SGHVS, FQNEAQ. The CDR3: CASSPTLGSKKTANTGELFF. DNA of the CDR3: TGTGCCAGCAGCCCCACCTTAGGGTCTAAGAAAACCGCGAACACCGGGGAGCTGTTTTTT.

This clonotype was seen a few times. V is TRBV7-2 and J is TRBJ2-5; D possibly corresponds to TRBD1 (6 bases). CDR1 and CDR2 from the germline V gene are SGHTA and FQGNSA. V lost 4 bases and J lost 0, with 9 bases in between. This CDR3 contains 14 residues. DNA of the CDR3: TGTGCCAGCAGCTACACAGGGTACCAAGAGACCCAGTACTTC. This gives the protein CASSYTGYQETQYF.

This chain links TRBV24-1 with TRBJ2-1, with TRBD2 matching over 8 bases. With 3 bases clipped from V and 0 bases from J, the junction kept 3 bases outside the gene matches. Looked up from germline, CDR1 is KGHDR and CDR2 is SFDVKD. The CDR3 sequence is 16 residues long. Here the CDR3 reads CATSDAGTSSYNEQFF. CDR3 sequence (DNA): TGTGCCACCAGTGATGCCGGGACTAGCTCCTACAATGAGCAGTTCTTC.

A few counts support this clonotype. The J gene is TRBJ2-7, the V gene TRBV5-5; D possibly uses TRBD1 or TRBD2 (5 bases each). Germline lookup yields CDR1 SGHKS and CDR2 YYEKEE (reference sequence). CDR3 length equals 15 residues. V was cut by 4 bases and J by 3 bases, with 17 bases left in between. The CDR3 region has the DNA TGTGCCAGCAGCGTAGCCGGGACGGGCGACTACGAGCAGTACTTC. It yields the protein CASSVAGTGDYEQYF.

This clonotype has a handful of counts. The chain is built from TRBV5-1 and TRBJ1-2; 11 bases line up with TRBD1. CDR3 length equals 16 residues. J lost 7 bases, V lost 0 bases, and 8 bases had no gene match. CDR1 SGHRS and CDR2 YFSETQ come from the germline V gene. CDR3 bases: TGCGCCAGCAGCTTGGCAACCGGGACAGGGGGAAGTGGCTACACCTTC. It specifies CASSLATGTGGSGYTF. The variable domain in full, completed from reference TRBV5-1 and TRBJ1-2, reads KAGVTQTPRYLIKTRGQQVTLSCSPISGHRSVSWYQQTPGQGLQFLFEYFSETQRNKGNFPGRFSGRQFSNSRSEMNVSTLELGDSALYLCASSLATGTGGSGYTFGSGTRLTVV.

This chain joins TRBV6-2 or TRBV6-3 and TRBJ1-1, with 8 bases that match TRBD1. V dropped 2 bases and J dropped 5; count of bases not matched to a gene: 7. The CDR3 has 15 residues. Germline V gene lookup returns CDR1 MNHEY and CDR2 SVGEGT. CDR3 loop: CASSYPRTGRTEAFF. The CDR3 DNA reads as TGTGCCAGCAGTTACCCGCGGACAGGGCGGACTGAAGCTTTCTTT.

This clonotype was picked up a small number of times. This rearrangement joins TRBV20-1 to TRBJ2-1; 12 bases are a match to TRBD2. The CDR3 has 14 amino acids. J was trimmed by 10 bases and V by 3 bases; bases with no gene match: 7. In germline, CDR1 is DFQATT, CDR2 SNEGSKA (reference sequence). In DNA form, the CDR3 reads TGCAGTGCTAGTCTAGCGGGGGGGCCGAGGGAGCAGTTCTTC. It encodes CSASLAGGPREQFF.

V usage is TRBV6-1 and J usage is TRBJ1-2; 10 bases fit TRBD1. The CDR3 has 14 residues. J lost 12 bases, V lost 3 bases, and 10 bases had no gene match. From germline, CDR1 is MNHNS and CDR2 SASEGT. The CDR3 sequence: CASSDPGTGAHDTF. DNA for the CDR3: TGTGCCAGCAGTGATCCCGGGACAGGGGCACACGACACCTTC.

V and J are TRBV20-1 and TRBJ2-3; possibly TRBD1 or TRBD2 for D (5 bases each). In germline, CDR1 is DFQATT, CDR2 SNEGSKA (reference sequence). This CDR3 spans 13 amino acids. V was clipped by 3 bases and J by 6 bases, with 13 bases between them. The CDR3 DNA reads as TGCAGTGCTAGGCCCGGGGCCCGGGATACGCAGTATTTT. Amino acid sequence: CSARPGARDTQYF.

This sequence joins TRBV12-3 or TRBV12-4 and TRBJ2-4, with D possibly being TRBD2 (5 bases). V lost 8 bases, J lost 7 bases, and 12 bases lay in between. There are 12 residues in the CDR3. Here the CDR3 DNA reads TGTGCCAGCGCCCGGGGTGAGAACATTCAGTACTTC. It yields the protein CASARGENIQYF.

This clonotype was observed a few times. The genes are TRBV20-1 and TRBJ2-1; the D is unclear. V was cut by 0 bases and J by 2 bases, with 11 bases left in between. The germline gives CDR1 DFQATT, CDR2 SNEGSKA (reference sequence). The CDR3 is 15 amino acids. The DNA for the CDR3 is TGCAGTGCTAGAGATCTCCGGAGAGCCTACAATGAGCAGTTCTTC. Protein product: CSARDLRRAYNEQFF.

This clonotype was counted only a few times. The chain recombines TRBV20-1 with TRBJ2-1; the match to TRBD2 covers 7 bases. The germline CDR1 and CDR2 sequences are DFQATT and SNEGSKA (reference sequence). V shed 5 bases, J shed 1 base, and the junction held 11 bases outside the gene matches. CDR3 length equals 16 residues. CDR3 region: CSAPSWASGSYNEQFF. The CDR3 DNA reads TGCAGTGCTCCCTCCTGGGCTAGCGGTTCCTACAATGAGCAGTTCTTC.

The V call is TRBV15, the J call TRBJ2-7; possible D gene TRBD2, 5 bases. The CDR3 spans 14 residues. Per germline, CDR1 LNHNV and CDR2 YYDKDF (reference sequence). V lost 0 bases and J 2 bases, leaving 8 bases between the germline ends. Written as DNA, the CDR3 is TGTGCCACCAGCAGAGAACGGACTCCCTACGAGCAGTACTTC. It translates to CATSRERTPYEQYF. The full variable domain, rest sourced from reference TRBV15 and TRBJ2-7, is DAMVIQNPRYQVTQFGKPVTLSCSQTLNHNVMYWYQQKSSQAPKLLFHYYDKDFNNEADTPDNFQSRRPNTSFCFLDIRSPGLGDTAMYLCATSRERTPYEQYFGPGTRLTVT.

The CDR3 is CASSVGVGREETDTQYF. The CDR3, as DNA: TGTGCCAGCAGCGTAGGAGTGGGCAGGGAAGAAACAGATACGCAGTATTTT. The chain joins TRBV9 to TRBJ2-3, with D perhaps matching TRBD1 (5 bases). Germline values: CDR1 SGDLS, CDR2 YYNGEE. V was pared by 0 bases and J by 3 bases, with 17 bases between. This CDR3 is 17 amino acids long.

This clonotype was seen more than once but under ten times. V usage is TRBV28 and J usage is TRBJ2-3; D is perhaps TRBD2 (5 bases). This CDR3 comprises 17 residues. CDR1 is MDHEN and CDR2 is SYDVKM in the germline V gene. Trimming pared 1 base from V and 0 bases from J, leaving 14 bases between. DNA of the CDR3: TGTGCCAGCAGTTTATACCTTCCGGGAACCAGCACAGATACGCAGTATTTT. Amino acids: CASSLYLPGTSTDTQYF.